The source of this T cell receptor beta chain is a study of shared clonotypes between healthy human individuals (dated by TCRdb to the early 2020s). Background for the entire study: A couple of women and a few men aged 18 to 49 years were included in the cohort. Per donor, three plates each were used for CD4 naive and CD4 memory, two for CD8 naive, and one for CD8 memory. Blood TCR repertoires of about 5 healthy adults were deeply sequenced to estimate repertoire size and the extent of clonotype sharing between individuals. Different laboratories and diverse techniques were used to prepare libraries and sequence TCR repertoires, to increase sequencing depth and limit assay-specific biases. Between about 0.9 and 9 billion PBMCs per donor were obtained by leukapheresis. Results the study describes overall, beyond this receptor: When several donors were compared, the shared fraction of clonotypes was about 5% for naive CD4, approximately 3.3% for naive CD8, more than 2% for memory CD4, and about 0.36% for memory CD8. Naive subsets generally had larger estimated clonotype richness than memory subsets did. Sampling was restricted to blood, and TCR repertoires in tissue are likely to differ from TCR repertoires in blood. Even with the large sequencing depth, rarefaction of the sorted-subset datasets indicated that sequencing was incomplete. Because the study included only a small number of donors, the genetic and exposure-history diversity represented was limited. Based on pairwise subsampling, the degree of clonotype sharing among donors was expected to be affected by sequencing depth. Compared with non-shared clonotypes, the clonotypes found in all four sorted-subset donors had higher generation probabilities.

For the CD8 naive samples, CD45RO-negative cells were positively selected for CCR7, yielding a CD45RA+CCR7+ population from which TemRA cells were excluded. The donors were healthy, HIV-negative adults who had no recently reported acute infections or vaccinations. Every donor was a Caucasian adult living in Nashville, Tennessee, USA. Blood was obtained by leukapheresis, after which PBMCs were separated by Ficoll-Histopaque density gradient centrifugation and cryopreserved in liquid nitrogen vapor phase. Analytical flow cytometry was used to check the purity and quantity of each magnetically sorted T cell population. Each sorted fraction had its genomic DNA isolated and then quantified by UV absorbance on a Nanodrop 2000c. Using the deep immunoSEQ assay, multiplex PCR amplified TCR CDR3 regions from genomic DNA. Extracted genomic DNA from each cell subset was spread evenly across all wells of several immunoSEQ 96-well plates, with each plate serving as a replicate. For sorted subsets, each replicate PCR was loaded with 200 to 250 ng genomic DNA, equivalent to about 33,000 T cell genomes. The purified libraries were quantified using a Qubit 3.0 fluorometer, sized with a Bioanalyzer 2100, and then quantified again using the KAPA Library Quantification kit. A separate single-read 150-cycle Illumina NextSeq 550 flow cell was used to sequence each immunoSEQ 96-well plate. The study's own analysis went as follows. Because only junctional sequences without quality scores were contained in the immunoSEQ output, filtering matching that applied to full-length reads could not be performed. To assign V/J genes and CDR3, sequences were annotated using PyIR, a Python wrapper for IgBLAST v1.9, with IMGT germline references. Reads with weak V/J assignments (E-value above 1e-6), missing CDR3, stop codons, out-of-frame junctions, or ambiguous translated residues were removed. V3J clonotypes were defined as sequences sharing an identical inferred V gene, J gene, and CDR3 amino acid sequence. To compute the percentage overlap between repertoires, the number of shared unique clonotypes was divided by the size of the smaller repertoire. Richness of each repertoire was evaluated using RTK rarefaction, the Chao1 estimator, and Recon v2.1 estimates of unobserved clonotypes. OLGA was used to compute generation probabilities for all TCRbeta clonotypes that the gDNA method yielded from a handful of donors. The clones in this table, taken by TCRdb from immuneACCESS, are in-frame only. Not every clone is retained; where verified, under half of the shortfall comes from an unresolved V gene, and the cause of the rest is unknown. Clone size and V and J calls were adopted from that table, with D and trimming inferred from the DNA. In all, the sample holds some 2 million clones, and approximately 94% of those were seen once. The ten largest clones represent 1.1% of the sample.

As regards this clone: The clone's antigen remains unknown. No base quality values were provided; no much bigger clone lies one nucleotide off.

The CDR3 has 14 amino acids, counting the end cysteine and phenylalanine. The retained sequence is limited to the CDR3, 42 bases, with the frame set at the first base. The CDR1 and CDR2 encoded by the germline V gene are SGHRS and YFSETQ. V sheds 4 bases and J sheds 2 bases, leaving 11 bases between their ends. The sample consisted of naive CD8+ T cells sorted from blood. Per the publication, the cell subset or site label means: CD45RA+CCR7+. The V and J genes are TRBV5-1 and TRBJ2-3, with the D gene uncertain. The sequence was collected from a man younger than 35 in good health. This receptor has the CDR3 CASSPPTVTDTQYF. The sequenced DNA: TGCGCCAGCAGCCCCCCCACGGTCACAGATACGCAGTATTTT.